The source of this TCR beta chain is a study of cytomegalovirus exposure and HLA in healthy donors. Primers: 60 Vbeta forward and 13 Jbeta reverse. TCRdb keeps only in-frame clones here, not all; method: immunoSEQ multiplex PCR. The repertoire consists of fewer than 85,000 clones, with more than 75% occurring once and the leading ten covering around 3%. This clone has a single count. The specimen was PBMCs. The source of this sequence is a man between 35 and 55 years old in good health and CMV-seronegative.

CDR3: CASSDYYEQYF. Written as DNA, the CDR3 is TGTGCCAGCAGTGATTATTACGAGCAGTACTTC. The gene calls are TRBV25-1 and TRBJ2-7; D gene ambiguous. V was cut by 3 bases and J by 4 bases, with 4 bases left in between. Germline assignment: CDR1 MGHDK and CDR2 SYGVNS. The CDR3 spans 11 residues.